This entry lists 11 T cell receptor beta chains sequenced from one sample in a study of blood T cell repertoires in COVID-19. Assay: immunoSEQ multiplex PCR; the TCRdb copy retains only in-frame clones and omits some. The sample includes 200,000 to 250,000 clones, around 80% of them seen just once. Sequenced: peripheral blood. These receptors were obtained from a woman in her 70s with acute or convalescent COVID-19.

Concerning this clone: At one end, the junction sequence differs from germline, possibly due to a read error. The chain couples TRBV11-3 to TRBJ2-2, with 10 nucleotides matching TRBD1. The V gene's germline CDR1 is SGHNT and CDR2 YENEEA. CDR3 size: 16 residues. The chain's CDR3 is CASSIDRGRDTGELFF. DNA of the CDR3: TGTGCCAGCAGCATAGACAGGGGGCGCGACACCGGGGAGCTGTTTTTT.

The CDR3 protein is CASSRETTYEQYF. DNA for the CDR3: TGTGCCAGCAGCCGGGAGACCACCTACGAGCAGTACTTC. The chain employs TRBV12-3 or TRBV12-4 and TRBJ2-7, with D perhaps matching TRBD2 (6 bases). The germline V and J ends were trimmed by 6 bases and 2 bases, with 11 bases remaining between them. The CDR3 extends over 13 amino acids.

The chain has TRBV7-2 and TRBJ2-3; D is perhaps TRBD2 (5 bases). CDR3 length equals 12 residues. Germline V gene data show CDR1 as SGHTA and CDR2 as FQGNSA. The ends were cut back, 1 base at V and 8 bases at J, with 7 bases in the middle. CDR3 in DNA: TGTGCCAGCAGCTTAGACGGGGTTACGCAGTATTTT. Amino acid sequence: CASSLDGVTQYF.

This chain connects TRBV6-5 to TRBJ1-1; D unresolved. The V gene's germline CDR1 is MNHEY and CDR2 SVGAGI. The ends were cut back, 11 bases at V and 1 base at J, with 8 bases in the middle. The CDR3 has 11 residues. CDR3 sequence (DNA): TGTGCCGTAGTCGAGAACACTGAAGCTTTCTTT. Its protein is CAVVENTEAFF.

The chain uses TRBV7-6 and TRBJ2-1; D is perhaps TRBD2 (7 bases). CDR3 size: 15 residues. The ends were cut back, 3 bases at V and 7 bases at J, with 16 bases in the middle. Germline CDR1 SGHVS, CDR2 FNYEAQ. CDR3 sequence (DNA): TGTGCCAGCAGCTTCTCGGGGGGCGCCTTTAATGAGCAGTTCTTC. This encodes CASSFSGGAFNEQFF.

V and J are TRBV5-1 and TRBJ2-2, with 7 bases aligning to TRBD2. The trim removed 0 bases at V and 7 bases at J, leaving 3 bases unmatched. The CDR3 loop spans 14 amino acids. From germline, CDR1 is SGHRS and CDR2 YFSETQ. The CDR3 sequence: CASSLAGRDGELFF. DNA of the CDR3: TGCGCCAGCAGCTTGGCGGGGAGGGACGGGGAGCTGTTTTTT.

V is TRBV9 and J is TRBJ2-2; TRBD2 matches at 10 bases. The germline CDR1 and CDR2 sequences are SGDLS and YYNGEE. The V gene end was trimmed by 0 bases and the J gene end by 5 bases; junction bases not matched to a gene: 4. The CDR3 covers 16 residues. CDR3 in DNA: TGTGCCAGCAGCGTAGTGTCTAGCGGGGGTACCGGGGAGCTGTTTTTT. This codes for CASSVVSSGGTGELFF.

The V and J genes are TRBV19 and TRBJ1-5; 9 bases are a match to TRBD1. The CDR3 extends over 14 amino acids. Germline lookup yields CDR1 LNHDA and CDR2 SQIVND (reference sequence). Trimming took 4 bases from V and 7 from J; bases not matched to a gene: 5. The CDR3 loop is CASSTTGGGQPQHF. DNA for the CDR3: TGTGCCAGTAGTACGACAGGGGGAGGCCAGCCCCAGCATTTT.

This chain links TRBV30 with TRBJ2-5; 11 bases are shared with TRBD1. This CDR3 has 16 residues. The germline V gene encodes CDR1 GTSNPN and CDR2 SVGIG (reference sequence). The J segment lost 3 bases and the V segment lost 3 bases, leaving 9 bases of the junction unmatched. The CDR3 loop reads CAWRRSDRGREETQYF. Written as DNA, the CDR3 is TGTGCCTGGAGGCGGTCGGACAGGGGGCGCGAAGAGACCCAGTACTTC.

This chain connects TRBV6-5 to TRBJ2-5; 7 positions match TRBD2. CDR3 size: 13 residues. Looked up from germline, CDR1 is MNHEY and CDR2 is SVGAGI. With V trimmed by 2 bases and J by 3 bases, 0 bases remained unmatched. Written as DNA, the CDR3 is TGTGCCAGCAGTTACCGGGAGGAAGAGACCCAGTACTTC. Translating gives CASSYREEETQYF.

CDR3 in DNA: TGCGCCAGCAGCTTGGAGGGACTAGCGGTCCAAGAGACCCAGTACTTC. Translated: CASSLEGLAVQETQYF. The chain couples TRBV5-1 to TRBJ2-5; TRBD2 agrees at 11 bases. CDR3 size: 16 residues. The V segment lost 0 bases and the J segment 1 base; nucleotides outside the gene matches: 2. CDR1 is SGHRS and CDR2 is YFSETQ in the germline V gene.